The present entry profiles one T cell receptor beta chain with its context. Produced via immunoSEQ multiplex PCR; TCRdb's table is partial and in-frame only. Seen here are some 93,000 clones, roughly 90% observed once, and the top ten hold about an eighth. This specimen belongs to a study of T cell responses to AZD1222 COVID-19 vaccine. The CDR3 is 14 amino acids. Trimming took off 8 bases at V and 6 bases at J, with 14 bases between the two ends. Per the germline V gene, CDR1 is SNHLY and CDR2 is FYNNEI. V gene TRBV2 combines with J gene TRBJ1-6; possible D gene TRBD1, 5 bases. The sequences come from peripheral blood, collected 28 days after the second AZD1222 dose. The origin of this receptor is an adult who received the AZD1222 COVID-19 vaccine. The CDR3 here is CASGERTRNSPLHF. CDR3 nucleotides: TGTGCCAGCGGGGAGAGGACACGTAATTCACCCCTCCACTTT.